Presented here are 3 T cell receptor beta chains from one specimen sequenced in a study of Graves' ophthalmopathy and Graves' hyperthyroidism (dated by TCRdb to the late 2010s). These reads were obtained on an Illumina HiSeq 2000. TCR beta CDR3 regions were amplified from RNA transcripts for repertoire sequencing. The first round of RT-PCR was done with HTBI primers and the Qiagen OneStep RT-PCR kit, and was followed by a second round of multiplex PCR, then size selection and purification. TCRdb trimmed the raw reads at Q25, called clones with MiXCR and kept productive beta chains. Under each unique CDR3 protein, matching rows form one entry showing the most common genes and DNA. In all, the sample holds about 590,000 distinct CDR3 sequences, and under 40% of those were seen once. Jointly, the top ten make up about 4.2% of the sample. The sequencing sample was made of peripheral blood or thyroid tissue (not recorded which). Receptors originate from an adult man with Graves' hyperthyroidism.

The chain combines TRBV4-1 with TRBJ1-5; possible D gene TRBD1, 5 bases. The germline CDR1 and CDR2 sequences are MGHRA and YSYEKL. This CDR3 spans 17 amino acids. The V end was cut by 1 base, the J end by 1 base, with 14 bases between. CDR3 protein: CASSQVHEGISNQPQHF. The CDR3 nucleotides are TGCGCCAGCAGCCAAGTCCACGAGGGGATAAGCAATCAGCCCCAGCATTTT.

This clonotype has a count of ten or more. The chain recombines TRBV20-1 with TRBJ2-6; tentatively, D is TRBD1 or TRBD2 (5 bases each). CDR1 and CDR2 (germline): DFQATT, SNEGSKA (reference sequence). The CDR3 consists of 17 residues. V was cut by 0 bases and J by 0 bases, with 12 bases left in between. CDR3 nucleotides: TGCAGTGCTAGAGAGTCTGGGACGTCCTCTGGGGCCAACGTCCTGACTTTC. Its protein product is CSARESGTSSGANVLTF.

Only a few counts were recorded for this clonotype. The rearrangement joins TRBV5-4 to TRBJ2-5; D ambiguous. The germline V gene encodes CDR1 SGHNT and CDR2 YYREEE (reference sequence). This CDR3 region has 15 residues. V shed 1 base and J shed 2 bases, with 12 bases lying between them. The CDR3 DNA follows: TGTGCCAGCAGCTTGATCGGAGAAGCTCAAGAGACCCAGTACTTC. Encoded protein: CASSLIGEAQETQYF. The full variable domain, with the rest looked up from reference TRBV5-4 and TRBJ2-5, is ETGVTQSPTHLIKTRGQQVTLRCSSQSGHNTVSWYQQALGQGPQFIFQYYREEENGRGNFPPRFSGLQFPNYSSELNVNALELDDSALYLCASSLIGEAQETQYFGPGTRLLVL.